This T cell receptor beta chain is drawn from a study of shared clonotypes between healthy human individuals. Genomic DNA belonging to each subset was distributed in equal measure over several immunoSEQ plates. TCRdb keeps only in-frame clones here, not all; method: immunoSEQ multiplex PCR. The sample contains a few hundred thousand clones, 60% to 70% of which appear only once. Study-wide results and limits: Non-shared clonotypes had lower generation probabilities than clonotypes shared by all four sorted-subset donors.

From CD4+ cells came CD45RA+ naive and CD45RA-negative memory subsets. This clone was counted between two and nine times. Its matching antigen is unknown. Input material: memory CD4+ T cells sorted from blood. Subset given: CD45RA-negative fraction. This TCR was recovered from a man aged 25 to 40 in good health.

The CDR3 coding sequence is TGTGCCAGCAGTGGACAGCGGGGACAGCCCCAGCATTTT. Protein product: CASSGQRGQPQHF. This sequence joins TRBV2 and TRBJ1-5, with D possibly matching TRBD1 (5 bases). The CDR3 is 13 residues long. Germline lookup yields CDR1 SNHLY and CDR2 FYNNEI. V was pared by 4 bases and J by 7 bases, with 11 bases between. The full variable domain, with the rest looked up from reference TRBV2 and TRBJ1-5, is EPEVTQTPSHQVTQMGQEVILRCVPISNHLYFYWYRQILGQKVEFLVSFYNNEISEKSEIFDDQFSVERPDGSNFTLKIRSTKLEDSAMYFCASSGQRGQPQHFGDGTRLSIL.